This note documents a single TCR beta chain sequence. Its antigen remains unknown. These data belong to a study of identical twins. Study-wide results and caveats: Modelling approaches yielded underestimates of out-of-frame TCR alpha sharing between monozygotic twins. The abundant beta clonotypes from cord blood had fewer insertions, and memory repertoires had none of this.

cDNA molecules carried unique molecular identifiers, and template switching added a universal primer site. One entry per CDR3 protein results from TCRdb running MiXCR on the 5' RACE reads. Among roughly 720,000 distinct CDR3 sequences listed, around a sixth were seen once. The CDR3 spans 14 residues. The junction had 4 bases not matched to a gene; V was cut back by 5 bases and J by 9 bases. Germline loops: CDR1 MNHEY, CDR2 SMNVEV (reference sequence). In addition, the sample was reused for a study of T cells expressing NK-cell markers. As reported in that work: Sorted CD3+CD56-NKG2C+, CD3+CD56+NKG2C+ and CD3+CD56+NKG2C- T cells supplied the TCR beta repertoires.

The chain joins TRBV27 to TRBJ1-6; 10 bases line up with TRBD1. Sequenced sample: PBMCs. This clonotype originated in a woman aged 18-29 years in good health. The CDR3 sequence: CASSPGQGPSPLHF. The CDR3 DNA is TGTGCCAGCAGTCCGGGACAGGGGCCTTCACCCCTCCACTTT.